Sequencing of this TCR beta chain was carried out in a study of T cells in Graves' hyperthyroidism and ophthalmopathy. Whole-study results and caveats: Within blood appeared most thyroid clonotypes that had expanded above 0.001.

This clonotype was found a few times. Its antigen is undetermined. Criteria for exclusion of patients were uncontrolled infection, other autoimmune disease, pregnancy or lactation. J was trimmed by 6 bases and V by 8 bases; bases with no gene match: 22. The germline V gene has CDR1 SGHRS and CDR2 YFSETQ. This CDR3 has 18 amino acids. RNA transcripts yielded amplified TCR beta CDR3 regions. A set of HTBI primers served as the primers for a first-round RT-PCR of the TCR CDR3. A single record per CDR3 protein comes from TCRdb applying MiXCR to the multiplex PCR reads. The repertoire consists of around 720,000 distinct CDR3 sequences, with approximately 36% occurring once and the leading ten covering about a third.

The genes are TRBV5-1 and TRBJ1-2, with 10 bases fitting TRBD1. This clonotype originated in a woman in her thirties or forties with Graves' hyperthyroidism. Sequenced material: blood. Written as DNA, the CDR3 is TGCGCCAGTGCACTAGGGACAGGGGTCCACCTTGCCACGGATGGCTACACCTTC. It specifies CASALGTGVHLATDGYTF.